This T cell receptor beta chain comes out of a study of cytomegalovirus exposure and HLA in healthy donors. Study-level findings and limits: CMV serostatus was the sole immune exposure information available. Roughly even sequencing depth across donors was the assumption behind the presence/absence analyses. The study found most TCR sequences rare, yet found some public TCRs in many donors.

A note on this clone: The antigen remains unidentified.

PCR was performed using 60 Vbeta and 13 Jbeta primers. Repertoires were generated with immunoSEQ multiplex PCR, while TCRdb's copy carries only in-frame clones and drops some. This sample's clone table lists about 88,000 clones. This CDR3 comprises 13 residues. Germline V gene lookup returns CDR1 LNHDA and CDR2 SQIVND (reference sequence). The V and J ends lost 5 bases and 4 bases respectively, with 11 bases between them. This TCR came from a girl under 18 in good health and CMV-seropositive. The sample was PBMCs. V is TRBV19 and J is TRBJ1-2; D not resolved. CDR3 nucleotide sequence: TGTGCCAGTAGTCAAAGTGGCGGCTATGGCTACACCTTC. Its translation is CASSQSGGYGYTF. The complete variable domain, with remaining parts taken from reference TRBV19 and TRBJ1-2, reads DGGITQSPKYLFRKEGQNVTLSCEQNLNHDAMYWYRQDPGQGLRLIYYSQIVNDFQKGDIAEGYSVSREKKESFPLTVTSAQKNPTAFYLCASSQSGGYGYTFGSGTRLTVV.